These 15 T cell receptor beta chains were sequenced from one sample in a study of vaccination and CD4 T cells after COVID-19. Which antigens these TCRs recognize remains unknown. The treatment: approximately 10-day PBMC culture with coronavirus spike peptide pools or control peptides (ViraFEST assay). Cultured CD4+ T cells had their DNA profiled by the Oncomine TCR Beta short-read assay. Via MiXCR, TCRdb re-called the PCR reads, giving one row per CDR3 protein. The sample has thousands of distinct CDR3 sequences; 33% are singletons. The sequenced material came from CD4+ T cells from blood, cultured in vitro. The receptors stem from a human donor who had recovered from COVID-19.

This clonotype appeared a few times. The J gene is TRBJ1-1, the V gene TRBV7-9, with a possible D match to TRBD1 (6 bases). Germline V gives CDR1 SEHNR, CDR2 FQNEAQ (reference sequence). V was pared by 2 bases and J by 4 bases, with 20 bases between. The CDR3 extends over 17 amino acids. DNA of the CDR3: TGTGCCAGCAGCTTAAGGGGATTTGGGGGGCGCGTCACTGAAGCTTTCTTT. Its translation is CASSLRGFGGRVTEAFF.

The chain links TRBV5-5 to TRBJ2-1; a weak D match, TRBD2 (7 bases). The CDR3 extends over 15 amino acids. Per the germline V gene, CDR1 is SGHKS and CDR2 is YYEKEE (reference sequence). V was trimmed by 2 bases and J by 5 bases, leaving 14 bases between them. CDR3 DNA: TGTGCCAGCAGCTTTCAGGGGACTAATCACAATGAGCAGTTCTTC. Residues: CASSFQGTNHNEQFF.

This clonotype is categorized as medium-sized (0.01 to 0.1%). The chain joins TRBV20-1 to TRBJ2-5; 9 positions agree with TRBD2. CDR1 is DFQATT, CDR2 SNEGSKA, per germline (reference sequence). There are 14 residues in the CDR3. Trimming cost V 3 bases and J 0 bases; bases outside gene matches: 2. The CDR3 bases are TGCAGTGCTAGTCTAGCGGGGTACCAAGAGACCCAGTACTTC. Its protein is CSASLAGYQETQYF.

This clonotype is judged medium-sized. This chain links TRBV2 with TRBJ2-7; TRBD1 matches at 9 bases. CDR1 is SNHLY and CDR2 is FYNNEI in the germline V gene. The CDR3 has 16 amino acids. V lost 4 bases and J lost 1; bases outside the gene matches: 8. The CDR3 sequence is CASSVFETGGSYEQYF. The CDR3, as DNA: TGTGCCAGCAGTGTCTTCGAGACAGGGGGGTCCTACGAGCAGTACTTC. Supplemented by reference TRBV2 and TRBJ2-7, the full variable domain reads EPEVTQTPSHQVTQMGQEVILRCVPISNHLYFYWYRQILGQKVEFLVSFYNNEISEKSEIFDDQFSVERPDGSNFTLKIRSTKLEDSAMYFCASSVFETGGSYEQYFGPGTRLTVT.

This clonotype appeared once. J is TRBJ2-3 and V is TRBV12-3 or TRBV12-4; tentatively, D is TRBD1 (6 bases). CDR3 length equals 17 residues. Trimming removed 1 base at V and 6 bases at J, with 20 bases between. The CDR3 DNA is TGTGCCAGCAGTTTAGGTTTGTTGCACAGGGCATACGATACGCAGTATTTT. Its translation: CASSLGLLHRAYDTQYF.

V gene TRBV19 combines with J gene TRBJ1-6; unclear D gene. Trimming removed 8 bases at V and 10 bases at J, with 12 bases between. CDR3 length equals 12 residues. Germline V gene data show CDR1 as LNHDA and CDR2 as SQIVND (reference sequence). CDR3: CASSYRDSPLHF. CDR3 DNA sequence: TGTGCCAGTTCGTATCGAGACTCACCCCTCCACTTT. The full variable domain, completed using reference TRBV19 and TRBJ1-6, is DGGITQSPKYLFRKEGQNVTLSCEQNLNHDAMYWYRQDPGQGLRLIYYSQIVNDFQKGDIAEGYSVSREKKESFPLTVTSAQKNPTAFYLCASSYRDSPLHFGNGTRLTVT.

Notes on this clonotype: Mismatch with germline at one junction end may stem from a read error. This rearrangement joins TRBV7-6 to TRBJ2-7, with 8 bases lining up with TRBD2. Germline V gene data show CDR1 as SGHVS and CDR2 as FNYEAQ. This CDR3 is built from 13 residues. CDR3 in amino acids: CASGFLAGPDQYF. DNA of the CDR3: TGTGCCAGCGGCTTCTTAGCGGGGCCCGACCAGTACTTC.

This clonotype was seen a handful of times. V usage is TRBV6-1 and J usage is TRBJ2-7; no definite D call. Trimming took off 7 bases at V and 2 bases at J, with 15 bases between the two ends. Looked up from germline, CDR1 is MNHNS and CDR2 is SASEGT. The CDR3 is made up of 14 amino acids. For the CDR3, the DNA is TGTGCCAGCAAAGAATCGGGCACCCCCTACGAGCAGTACTTC. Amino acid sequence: CASKESGTPYEQYF.

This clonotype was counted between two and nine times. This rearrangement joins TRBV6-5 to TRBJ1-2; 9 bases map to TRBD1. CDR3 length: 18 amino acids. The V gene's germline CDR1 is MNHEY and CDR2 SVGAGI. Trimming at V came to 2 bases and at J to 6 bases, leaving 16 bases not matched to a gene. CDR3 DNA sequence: TGTGCCAGCAGTTACGGGACAGGGCTAGGTTTCCTGGGTCATGGCTACACCTTC. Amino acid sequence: CASSYGTGLGFLGHGYTF.

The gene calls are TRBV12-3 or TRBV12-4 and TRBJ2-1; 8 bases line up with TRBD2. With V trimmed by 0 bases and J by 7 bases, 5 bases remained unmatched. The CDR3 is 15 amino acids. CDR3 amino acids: CASSLAGTRGNEQFF. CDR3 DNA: TGTGCCAGCAGTTTAGCCGGGACTAGGGGGAATGAGCAGTTCTTC.

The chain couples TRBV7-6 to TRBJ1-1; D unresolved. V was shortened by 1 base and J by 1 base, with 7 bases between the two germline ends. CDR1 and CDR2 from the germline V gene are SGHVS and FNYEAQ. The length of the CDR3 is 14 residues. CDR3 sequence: CASSLGGKNTEAFF. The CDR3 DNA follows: TGTGCCAGCAGCTTAGGTGGGAAGAACACTGAAGCTTTCTTT.

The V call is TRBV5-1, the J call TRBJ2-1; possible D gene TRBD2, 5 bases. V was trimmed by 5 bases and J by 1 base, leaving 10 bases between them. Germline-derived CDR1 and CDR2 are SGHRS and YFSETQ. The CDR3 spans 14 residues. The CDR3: CASSRERSYNEQFF. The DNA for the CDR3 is TGCGCCAGCAGTCGCGAGCGGTCCTACAATGAGCAGTTCTTC.

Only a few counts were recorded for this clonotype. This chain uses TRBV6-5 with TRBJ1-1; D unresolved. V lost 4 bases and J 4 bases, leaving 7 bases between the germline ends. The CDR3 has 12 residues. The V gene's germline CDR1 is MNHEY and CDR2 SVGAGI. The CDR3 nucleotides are TGTGCCAGCAGTTTCGCAGGCACTGAAGCTTTCTTT. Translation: CASSFAGTEAFF.

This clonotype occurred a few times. In DNA, the CDR3 is TGTGCCAGCGCCCCCTCTGGGGCCAACGTCCTGACTTTC. It encodes CASAPSGANVLTF. V and J are TRBV11-3 and TRBJ2-6; no definite D call. Germline V gives CDR1 SGHNT, CDR2 YENEEA. The CDR3 contains 13 residues. The V end was cut by 8 bases, the J end by 0 bases, with 5 bases between.

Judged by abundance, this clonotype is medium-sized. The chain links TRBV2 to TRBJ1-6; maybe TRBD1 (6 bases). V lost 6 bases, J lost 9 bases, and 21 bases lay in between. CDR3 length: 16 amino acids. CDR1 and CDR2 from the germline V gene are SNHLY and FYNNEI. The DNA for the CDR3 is TGTGCCAGCAGCCTAGGGGGGACATCGGTTGGTTCACCCCTCCACTTT. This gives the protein CASSLGGTSVGSPLHF.